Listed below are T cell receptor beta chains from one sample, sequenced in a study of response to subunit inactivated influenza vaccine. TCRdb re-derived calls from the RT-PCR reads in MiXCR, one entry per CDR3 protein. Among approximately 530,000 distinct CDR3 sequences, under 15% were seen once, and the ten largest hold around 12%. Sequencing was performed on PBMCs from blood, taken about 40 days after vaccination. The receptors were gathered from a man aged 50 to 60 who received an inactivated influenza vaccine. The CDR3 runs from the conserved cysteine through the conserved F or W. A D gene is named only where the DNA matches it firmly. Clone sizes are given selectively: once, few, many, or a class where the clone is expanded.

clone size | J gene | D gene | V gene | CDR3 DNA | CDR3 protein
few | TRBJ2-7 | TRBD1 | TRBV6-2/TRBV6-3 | TGTGCCAGCAGTAAACCGGGACAGGGGGTCTACGAGCAGTACTTC | CASSKPGQGVYEQYF
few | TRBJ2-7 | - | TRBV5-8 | TGTGCCAGCAGCCGCGACAGCTCTAGCTCCTACGAGCAGTACTTC | CASSRDSSSSYEQYF
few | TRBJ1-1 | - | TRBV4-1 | TGCGCCAGCAGCCAACCCCTGGGGGGCGCGGGAACTGAAGCTTTCTTT | CASSQPLGGAGTEAFF
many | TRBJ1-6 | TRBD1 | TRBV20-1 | TGCAGTGCTAGAGGCCCAGGGGGAAACTCTCATTCACCCCTCCACTTT | CSARGPGGNSHSPLHF
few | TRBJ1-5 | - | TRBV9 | TGTGCCAGCAGCGTTGGAACAAATCAGCCCCAGCATTTT | CASSVGTNQPQHF
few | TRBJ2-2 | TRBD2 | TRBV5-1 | TGCGCCAGCAGCTCAAATAGCGGGAGGTACACCGGGGAGCTGTTTTTT | CASSSNSGRYTGELFF
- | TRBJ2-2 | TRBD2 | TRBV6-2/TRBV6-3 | TGTGCCAGCAGTTACGAAGCGGGGGGGAGGACCGGGGAGCTGTTTTTT | CASSYEAGGRTGELFF
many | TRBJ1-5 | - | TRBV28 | TGTGCCAGCAGTCCGCAGAGCAATCAGCCCCAGCATTTT | CASSPQSNQPQHF
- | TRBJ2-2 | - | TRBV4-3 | TGCGCCAGCAGCCAATTTTGGGGGGGGCCACCGGGGGAGCTGTTTTTT | CASSQFWGGPPGELFF
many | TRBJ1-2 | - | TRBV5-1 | TGCGCCAGCAGCTTAAGTTCTAACTATGGCTACACCTTC | CASSLSSNYGYTF
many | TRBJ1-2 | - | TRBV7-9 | TGTGCCAGCAGGTTATCCTCCGGTGGCTACACCTTC | CASRLSSGGYTF
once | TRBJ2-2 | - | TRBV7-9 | TGTGCCAGCGAACGAGGCTTCACCGGGGAGCTGTTTTTT | CASERGFTGELFF
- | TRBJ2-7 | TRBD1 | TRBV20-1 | TGCAGTGCGAACCTAATCCCGGGACAGACGTACGAGCAGTACTTC | CSANLIPGQTYEQYF
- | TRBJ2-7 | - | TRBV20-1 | TGCAGTGCTAGTTCGCTAGATAGTTACGAGCAGTACTTC | CSASSLDSYEQYF
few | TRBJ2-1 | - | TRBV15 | TGTGCCACCAGCAGAGATAGGTGGGACACACAGTTCTTC | CATSRDRWDTQFF
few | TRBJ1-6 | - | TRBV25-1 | TGTGCCAGCAGTGCGGATTCGGGGGGTTCACCCCTCCACTTT | CASSADSGGSPLHF
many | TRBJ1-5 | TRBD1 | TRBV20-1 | TGCAGTGCTAGGGTACAGGGGCTTAATCAGCCCCAGCATTTT | CSARVQGLNQPQHF
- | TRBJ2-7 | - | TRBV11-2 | TGTGCCAGCAGCTCAGTTAAGGGGGGAGGCTACGAGCAGTACTTC | CASSSVKGGGYEQYF
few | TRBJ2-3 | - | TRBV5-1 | TGCGCCAGCAGACCCCAAGCGGCTAGCACAGATACGCAGTATTTT | CASRPQAASTDTQYF
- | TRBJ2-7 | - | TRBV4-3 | TGCGCCAGCAGCCAAGATACTACAAACTACGAGCAGTACTTC | CASSQDTTNYEQYF
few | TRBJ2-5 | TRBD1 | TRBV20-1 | TGCAGTCCCGGACAGGTCTCTCAAGAGACCCAGTACTTC | CSPGQVSQETQYF
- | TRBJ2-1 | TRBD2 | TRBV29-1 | TGCAGCGTTGAACAGGCTAGCGGGAGCTATGAGCAGTTCTTC | CSVEQASGSYEQFF
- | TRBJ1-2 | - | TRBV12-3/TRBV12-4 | TGTGCCAGCAGACTAGGCGGGGGCGACTATGGCTACACCTTC | CASRLGGGDYGYTF
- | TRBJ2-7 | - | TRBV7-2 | TGTGCCAGCAGCCCCAGACGCAACTCCTACGAGCAGTACTTC | CASSPRRNSYEQYF
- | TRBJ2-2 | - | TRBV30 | TGTGCCTGGAGTGTATCCGGAAGTCGCCTGTTTTTT | CAWSVSGSRLFF
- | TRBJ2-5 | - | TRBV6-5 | TGTGCCAGCAGTTACACATGGACAGGGAGGGAAGAGACCCAGTACTTC | CASSYTWTGREETQYF
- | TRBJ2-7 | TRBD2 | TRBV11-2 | TGTGCCAGCAGACCTAGCGGGGGACACTCCTACGAGCAGTACTTC | CASRPSGGHSYEQYF
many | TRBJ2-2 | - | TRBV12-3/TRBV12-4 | TGTGCCAGCATCCGAGACGCGGCAACTGGGGAGCTGTTTTTT | CASIRDAATGELFF
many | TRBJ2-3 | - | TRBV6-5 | TGTGCCAGCAGTCGCGGAGATACGCAGTATTTT | CASSRGDTQYF
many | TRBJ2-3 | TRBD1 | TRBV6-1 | TGTGCCAGCGACAGGGGCTACACAGATACGCAGTATTTT | CASDRGYTDTQYF
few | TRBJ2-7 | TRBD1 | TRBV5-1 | TGCGCCAGCAGCTTGGACCCTCCCGGGACAGGCTCCTACGAGCAGTACTTC | CASSLDPPGTGSYEQYF
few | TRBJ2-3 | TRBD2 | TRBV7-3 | TGTGCCAGCAGCCGAGGGACTAACACAGATACGCAGTATTTT | CASSRGTNTDTQYF
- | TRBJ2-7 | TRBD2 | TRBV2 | TGTGCCAGCGAATGGGGGGGTTCCTACGAGCAGTACTTC | CASEWGGSYEQYF
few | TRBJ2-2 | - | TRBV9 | TGTGCCAGCAGCGTATGGACGACGAACACGAACACCGGGGAGCTGTTTTTT | CASSVWTTNTNTGELFF
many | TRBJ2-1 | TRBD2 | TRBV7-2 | TGTGCCAGCAGCTTAGGCTCAAGCGGGAGCTCCTACAATGAGCAGTTCTTC | CASSLGSSGSSYNEQFF
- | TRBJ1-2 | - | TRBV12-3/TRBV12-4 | TGTGCCAGCAGTTTATTCCGGGAAGGTGGCTACACCTTC | CASSLFREGGYTF
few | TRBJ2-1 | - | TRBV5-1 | TGCGCCAGCAGCTTGTACGGTGCGAATGAGCAGTTCTTC | CASSLYGANEQFF
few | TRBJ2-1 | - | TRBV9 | TGTGCCAGCAGCGTAGGTGATATAGGACCCAATGAGCAGTTCTTC | CASSVGDIGPNEQFF
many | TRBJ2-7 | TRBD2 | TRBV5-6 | TGTGCCAGCAGCTTATTAGCGGGAGGCTCCTACGAGCAGTACTTC | CASSLLAGGSYEQYF
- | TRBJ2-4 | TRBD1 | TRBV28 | TGTGCCAGCAGTTTATTGGGCAGGGGGCTTATAACCAAAAACATTCAGTACTTC | CASSLLGRGLITKNIQYF
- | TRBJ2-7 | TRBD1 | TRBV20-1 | TGCAGTGCTCGGCCCGGGACAGGGGTAGGGGAGCAGTACTTC | CSARPGTGVGEQYF
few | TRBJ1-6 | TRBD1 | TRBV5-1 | TGCGCCAGCAGAGTACTTACAGGGGATAATTCACCCCTCCACTTT | CASRVLTGDNSPLHF
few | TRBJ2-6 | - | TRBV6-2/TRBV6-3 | TGTGCCAGCAGTTACGTGGAATTTCTCCCTGACCACCTTAGCTCTGGGGCCAACGTCCTGACTTTC | CASSYVEFLPDHLSSGANVLTF
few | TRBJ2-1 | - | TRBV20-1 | TGCAGTGCACCCGGGAGAAGAATGAATGAGCAGTTCTTC | CSAPGRRMNEQFF
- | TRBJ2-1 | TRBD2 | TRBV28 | TGTGCCAGCAGACCCTTTAGTGGGGGGGTCAATGAGCAGTTCTTC | CASRPFSGGVNEQFF
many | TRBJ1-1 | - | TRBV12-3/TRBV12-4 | TGTGCCAGCAGTTTACCGAACACTGAAGCTTTCTTT | CASSLPNTEAFF
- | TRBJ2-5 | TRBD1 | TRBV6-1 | TGTGCCAGCAGGCAGCCCGGGACAGGGGAAGAGACCCAGTACTTC | CASRQPGTGEETQYF
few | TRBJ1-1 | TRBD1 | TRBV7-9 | TGTGCCAGCAGCACGTTTAACTGGGACAGACTGAACACTGAAGCTTTCTTT | CASSTFNWDRLNTEAFF
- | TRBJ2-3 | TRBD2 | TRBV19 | TGTGCCAGTAGTCAAATTATAGCGGGAGATAAATCAGATACGCAGTATTTT | CASSQIIAGDKSDTQYF
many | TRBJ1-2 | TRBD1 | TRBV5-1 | TGCGCCAGCAGCCCCGGGACAGCCTCTACTAACTATGGCTACACCTTC | CASSPGTASTNYGYTF
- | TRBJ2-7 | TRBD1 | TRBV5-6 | TGTGCCAGCAGCTTGGTCGGGACAGTATCCTACGAGCAGTATTTC | CASSLVGTVSYEQYF
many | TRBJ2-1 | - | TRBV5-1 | TGCGCCAGCAGCCTCTTGGAAAGTGAGCAGTTCTTC | CASSLLESEQFF
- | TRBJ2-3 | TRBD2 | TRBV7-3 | TGTGCCAGCAGCACCGGACTAGTCTGGGATACGCAGTATTTT | CASSTGLVWDTQYF
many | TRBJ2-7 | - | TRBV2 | TGTGCCAGCAAAGCGGACTCCTACGAGCAGTACTTC | CASKADSYEQYF